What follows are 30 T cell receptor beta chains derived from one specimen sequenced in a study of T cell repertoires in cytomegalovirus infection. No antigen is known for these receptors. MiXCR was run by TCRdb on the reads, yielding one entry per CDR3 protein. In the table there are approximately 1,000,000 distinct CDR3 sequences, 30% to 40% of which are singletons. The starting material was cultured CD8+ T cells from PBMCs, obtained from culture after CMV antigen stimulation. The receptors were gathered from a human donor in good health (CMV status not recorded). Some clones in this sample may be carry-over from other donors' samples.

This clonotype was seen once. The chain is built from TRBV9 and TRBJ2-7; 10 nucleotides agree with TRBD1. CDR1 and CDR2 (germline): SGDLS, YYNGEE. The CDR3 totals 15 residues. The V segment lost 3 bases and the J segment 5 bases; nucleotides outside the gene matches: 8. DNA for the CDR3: TGTGCCAGCAGCGCGACAGGGGGCCGGGGGGACGAGCAGTACGTC. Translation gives CASSATGGRGDEQYV.

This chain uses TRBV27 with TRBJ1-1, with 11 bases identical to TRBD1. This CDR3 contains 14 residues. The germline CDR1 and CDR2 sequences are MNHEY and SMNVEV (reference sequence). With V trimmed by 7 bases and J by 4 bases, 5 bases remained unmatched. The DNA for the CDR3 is TGTGCCAGCATCCGGACAGGGGGCTTCACTGAAGCTTTCTTT. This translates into CASIRTGGFTEAFF.

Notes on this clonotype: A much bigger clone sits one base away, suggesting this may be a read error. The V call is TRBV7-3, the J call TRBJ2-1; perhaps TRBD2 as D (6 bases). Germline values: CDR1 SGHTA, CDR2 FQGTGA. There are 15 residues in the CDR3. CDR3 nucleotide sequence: TGTGTCAGCAGCTTAAGGGGCACTAGCCGCGATGAGCAGTTCTTC. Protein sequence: CVSSLRGTSRDEQFF.

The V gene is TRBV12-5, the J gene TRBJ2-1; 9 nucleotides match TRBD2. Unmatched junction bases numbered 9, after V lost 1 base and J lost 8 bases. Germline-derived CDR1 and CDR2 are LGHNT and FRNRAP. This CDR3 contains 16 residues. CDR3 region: CASGLGLGGGGHEQFF. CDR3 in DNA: TGTGCTAGTGGTTTGGGTTTGGGCGGGGGGGGACATGAGCAGTTCTTC.

CDR3 in amino acids: CASSPRRTGALGYTF. In DNA form, the CDR3 reads TGTGCCAGCAGCCCCCGTCGGACAGGGGCGCTCGGCTACACCTTC. V gene TRBV7-9 combines with J gene TRBJ1-2, with 9 nucleotides matching TRBD1. The CDR3 extends over 15 amino acids. V lost 5 bases and J lost 8; bases outside the gene matches: 12. CDR1 and CDR2 from the germline V gene are SEHNR and FQNEAQ (reference sequence).

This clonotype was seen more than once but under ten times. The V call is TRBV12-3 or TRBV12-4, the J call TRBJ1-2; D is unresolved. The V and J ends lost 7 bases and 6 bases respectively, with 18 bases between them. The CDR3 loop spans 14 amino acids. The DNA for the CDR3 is TGTGCCAGCACCCCCTTGGTTGTTGGACATGGCTACACCTTC. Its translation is CASTPLVVGHGYTF.

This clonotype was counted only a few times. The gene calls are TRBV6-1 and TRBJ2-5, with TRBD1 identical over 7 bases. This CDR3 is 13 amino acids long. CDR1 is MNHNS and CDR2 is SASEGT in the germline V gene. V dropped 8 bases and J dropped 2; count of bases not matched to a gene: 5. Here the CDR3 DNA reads TGTGCCAGCCATAGACAGGGACAAGAGACCCAGTACTTC. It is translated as CASHRQGQETQYF.

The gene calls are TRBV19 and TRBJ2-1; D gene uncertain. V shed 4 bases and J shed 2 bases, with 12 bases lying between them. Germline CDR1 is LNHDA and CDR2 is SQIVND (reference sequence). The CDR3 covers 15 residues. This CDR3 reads CASSNFQSAYNEQFF. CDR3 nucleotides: TGTGCCAGTAGTAACTTTCAGAGCGCCTACAATGAGCAGTTCTTC.

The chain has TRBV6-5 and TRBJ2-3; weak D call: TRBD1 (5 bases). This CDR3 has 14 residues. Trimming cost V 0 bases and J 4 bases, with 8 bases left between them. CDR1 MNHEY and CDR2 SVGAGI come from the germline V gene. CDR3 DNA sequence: TGTGCCAGCAGTTACTCAGGGGCTTCAGATACGCAGTATTTT. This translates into CASSYSGASDTQYF.

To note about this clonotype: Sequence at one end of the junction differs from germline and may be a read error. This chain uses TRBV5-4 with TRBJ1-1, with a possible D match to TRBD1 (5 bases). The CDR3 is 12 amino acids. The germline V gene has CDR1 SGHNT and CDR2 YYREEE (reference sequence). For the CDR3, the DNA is TGTGCCAACAGCTCCGGACAACCGGAAGCTTTCTTT. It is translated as CANSSGQPEAFF.

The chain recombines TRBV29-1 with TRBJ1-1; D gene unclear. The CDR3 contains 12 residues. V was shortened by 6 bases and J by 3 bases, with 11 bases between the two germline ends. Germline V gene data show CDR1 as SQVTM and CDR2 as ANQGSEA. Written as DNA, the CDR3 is TGCAGCGTCTCGGACCCGGACACTGAAGCTTTCTTT. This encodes CSVSDPDTEAFF.

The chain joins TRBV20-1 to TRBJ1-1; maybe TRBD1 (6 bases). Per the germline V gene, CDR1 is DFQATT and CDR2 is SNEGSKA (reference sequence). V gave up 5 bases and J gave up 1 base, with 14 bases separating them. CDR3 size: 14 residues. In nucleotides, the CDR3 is TGCAGTGCTCGTCCCGGGACAACGAACACTGAAGCTTTCTTT. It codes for CSARPGTTNTEAFF.

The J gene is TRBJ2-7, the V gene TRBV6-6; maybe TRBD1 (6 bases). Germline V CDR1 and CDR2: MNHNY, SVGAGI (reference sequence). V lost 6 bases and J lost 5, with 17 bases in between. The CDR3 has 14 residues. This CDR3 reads CASSPGQRVDEQYV. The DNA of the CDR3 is TGTGCCAGCAGCCCCGGACAGAGGGTTGACGAGCAGTACGTC.

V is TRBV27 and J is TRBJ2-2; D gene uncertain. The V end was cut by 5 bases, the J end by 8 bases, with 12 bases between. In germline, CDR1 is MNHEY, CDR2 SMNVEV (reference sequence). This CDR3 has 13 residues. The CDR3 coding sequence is TGTGCCAGCAGTCCCCCCAGCCGAGGGGAGCTGTTTTTT. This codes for CASSPPSRGELFF.

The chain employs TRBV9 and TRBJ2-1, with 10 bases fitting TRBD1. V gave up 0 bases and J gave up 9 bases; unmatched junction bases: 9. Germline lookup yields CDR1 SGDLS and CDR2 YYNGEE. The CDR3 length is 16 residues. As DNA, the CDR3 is TGTGCCAGCAGCGTAGTAACGGACAGGGGGGAAAGTGAGCAGTTCTTC. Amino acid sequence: CASSVVTDRGESEQFF.

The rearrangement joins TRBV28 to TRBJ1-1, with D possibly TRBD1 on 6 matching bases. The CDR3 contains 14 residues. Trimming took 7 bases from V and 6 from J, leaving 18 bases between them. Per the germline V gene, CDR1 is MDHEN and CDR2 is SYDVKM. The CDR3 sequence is CASKWGVSGAEAFF. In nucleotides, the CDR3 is TGTGCCAGCAAATGGGGTGTTTCAGGGGCTGAAGCTTTCTTT. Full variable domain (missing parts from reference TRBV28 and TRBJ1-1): DVKVTQSSRYLVKRTGEKVFLECVQDMDHENMFWYRQDPGLGLRLIYFSYDVKMKEKGDIPEGYSVSREKKERFSLILESASTNQTSMYLCASKWGVSGAEAFFGQGTRLTVV.

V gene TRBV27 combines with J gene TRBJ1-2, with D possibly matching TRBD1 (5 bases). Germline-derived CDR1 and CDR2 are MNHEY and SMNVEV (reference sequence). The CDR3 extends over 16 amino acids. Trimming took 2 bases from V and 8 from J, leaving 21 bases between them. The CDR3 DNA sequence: TGTGCCAGCAGTTTAACAGGCCCCTCGAGATCTACGGGCTACACCTTC. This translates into CASSLTGPSRSTGYTF.

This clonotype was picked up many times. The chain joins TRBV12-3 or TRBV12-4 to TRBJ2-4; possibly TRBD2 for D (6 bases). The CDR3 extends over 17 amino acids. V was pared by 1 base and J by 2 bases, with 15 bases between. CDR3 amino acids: CASSLDSAAGPKNIQYF. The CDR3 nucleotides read TGTGCCAGCAGTTTAGATTCCGCCGCGGGGCCCAAAAACATTCAGTACTTC.

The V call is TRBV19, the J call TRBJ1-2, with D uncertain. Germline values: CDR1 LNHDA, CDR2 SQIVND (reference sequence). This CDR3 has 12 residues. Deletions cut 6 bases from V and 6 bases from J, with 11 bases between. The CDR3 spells CASSPDWDGYTF. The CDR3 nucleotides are TGTGCCAGTAGCCCGGATTGGGATGGCTACACCTTC. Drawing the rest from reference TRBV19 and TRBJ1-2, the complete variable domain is DGGITQSPKYLFRKEGQNVTLSCEQNLNHDAMYWYRQDPGQGLRLIYYSQIVNDFQKGDIAEGYSVSREKKESFPLTVTSAQKNPTAFYLCASSPDWDGYTFGSGTRLTVV.

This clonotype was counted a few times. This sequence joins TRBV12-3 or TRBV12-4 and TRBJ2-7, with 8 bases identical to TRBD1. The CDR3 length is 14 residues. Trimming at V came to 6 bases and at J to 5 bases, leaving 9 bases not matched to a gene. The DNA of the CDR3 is TGTGCCAGCAGGGGACAGGTAACTGTGGACGAGCAGTACTTC. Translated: CASRGQVTVDEQYF.

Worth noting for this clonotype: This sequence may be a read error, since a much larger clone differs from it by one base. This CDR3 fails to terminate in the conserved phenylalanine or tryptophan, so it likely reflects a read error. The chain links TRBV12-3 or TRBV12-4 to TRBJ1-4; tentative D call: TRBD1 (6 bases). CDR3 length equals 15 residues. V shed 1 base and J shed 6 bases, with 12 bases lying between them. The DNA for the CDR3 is TGTGCCAGCAGTTTAGGTTACAGGGAGGATGAAAAACTGTTTCTT. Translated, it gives CASSLGYREDEKLFL.

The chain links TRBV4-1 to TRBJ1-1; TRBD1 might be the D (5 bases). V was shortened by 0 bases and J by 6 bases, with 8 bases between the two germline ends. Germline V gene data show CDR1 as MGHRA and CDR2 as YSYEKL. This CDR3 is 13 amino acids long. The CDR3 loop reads CASSQEAGAEAFF. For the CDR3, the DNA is TGCGCCAGCAGCCAAGAGGCGGGGGCTGAAGCTTTCTTT.

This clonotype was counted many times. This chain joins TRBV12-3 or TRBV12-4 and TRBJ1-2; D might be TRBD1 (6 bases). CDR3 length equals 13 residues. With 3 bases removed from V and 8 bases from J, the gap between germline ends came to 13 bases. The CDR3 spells CASSFNRVTGYTF. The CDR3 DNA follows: TGTGCCAGCAGTTTTAACAGGGTGACAGGCTACACCTTC.

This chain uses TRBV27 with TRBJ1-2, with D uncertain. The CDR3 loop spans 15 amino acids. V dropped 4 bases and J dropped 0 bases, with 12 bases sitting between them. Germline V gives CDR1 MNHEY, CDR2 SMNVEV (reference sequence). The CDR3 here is CASSYLADTNYGYTF. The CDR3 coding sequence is TGTGCCAGCAGTTACTTAGCCGATACTAACTATGGCTACACCTTC.

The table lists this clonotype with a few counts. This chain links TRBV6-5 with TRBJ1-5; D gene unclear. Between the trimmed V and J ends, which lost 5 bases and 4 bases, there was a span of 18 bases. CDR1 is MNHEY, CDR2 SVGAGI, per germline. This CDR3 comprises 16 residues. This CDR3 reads CASSDNRWAGNQPQHF. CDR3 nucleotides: TGTGCCAGCAGTGATAATCGCTGGGCCGGTAATCAGCCCCAGCATTTT.

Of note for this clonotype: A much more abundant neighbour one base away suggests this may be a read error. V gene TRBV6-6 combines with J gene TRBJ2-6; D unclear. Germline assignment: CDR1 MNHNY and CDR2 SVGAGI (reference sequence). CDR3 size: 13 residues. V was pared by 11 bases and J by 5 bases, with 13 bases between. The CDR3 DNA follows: TGTGCCGCAACCCGTAATAGGGCCAACGTCCTGACTTTC. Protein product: CAATRNRANVLTF.

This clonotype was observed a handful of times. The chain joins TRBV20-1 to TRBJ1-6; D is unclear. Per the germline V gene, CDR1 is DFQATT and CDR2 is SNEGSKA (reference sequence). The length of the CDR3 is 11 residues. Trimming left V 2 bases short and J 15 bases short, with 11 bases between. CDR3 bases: TGCAGTGCTAGACAGGCGGGTCTCCTCCACTTT. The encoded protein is CSARQAGLLHF.

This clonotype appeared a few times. The CDR3 spells CASSYSQGSPLSGANVLTF. CDR3 nucleotides: TGTGCCAGCAGTTACTCGCAAGGGTCCCCCCTCTCTGGGGCCAACGTCCTGACTTTC. The V and J genes are TRBV6-2 or TRBV6-3 and TRBJ2-6, with D hard to call. Germline CDR1 is MNHEY and CDR2 is SVGEGT. With 0 bases removed from V and 0 bases from J, the gap between germline ends came to 15 bases. The CDR3 is 19 amino acids.

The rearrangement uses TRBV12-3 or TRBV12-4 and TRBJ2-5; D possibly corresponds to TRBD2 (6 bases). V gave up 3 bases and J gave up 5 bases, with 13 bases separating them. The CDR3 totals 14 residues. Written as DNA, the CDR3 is TGTGCCAGCAGTTTCCCGGGACTTTGGGAGACCCAGTACTTC. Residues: CASSFPGLWETQYF.

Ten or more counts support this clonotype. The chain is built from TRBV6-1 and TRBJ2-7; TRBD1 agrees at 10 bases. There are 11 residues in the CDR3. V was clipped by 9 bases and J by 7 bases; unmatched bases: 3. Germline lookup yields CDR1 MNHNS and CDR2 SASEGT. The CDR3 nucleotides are TGTGCCAGTGACAGGGGGCTTGAGCAGTACTTC. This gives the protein CASDRGLEQYF.